This T cell receptor beta chain emerged from a study of blood T cell repertoires in COVID-19. Study at large: Acute-phase and convalescent COVID-19 samples originated in the United States, Italy and Spain. In each case, the material was cDNA or gDNA derived from T cells, B-cell-depleted T cells, or PBMCs.

Germline V gene lookup returns CDR1 LGHDT and CDR2 YNNKEL (reference sequence). Trimming removed 6 bases from V and 4 bases from J, with 12 bases in between. The CDR3 length is 13 residues. Clones were read by immunoSEQ multiplex PCR, and TCRdb kept only the in-frame ones, dropping some. The sample records about 670,000 clones, more than 80% being singletons. The genes are TRBV3-1 (or the pseudogene TRBV3-2) and TRBJ1-1; possibly TRBD1 for D (6 bases). The sample was peripheral blood. The sequence derives from a woman between 18 and 29 years old with acute or convalescent COVID-19. CDR3 region: CASSQTGPTEAFF. The CDR3 DNA sequence: TGTGCCAGCAGTCAGACAGGTCCCACTGAAGCTTTCTTT.